This record looks at one T cell receptor (beta chain) sequence and its context. The data were obtained in a study of CD8 T cells in Susac syndrome. The T cells that were sequenced for TCR beta were CD8+ and CD4+ cells from blood. Healthy donors served as the controls. They were matched for age and sex. TEMRA cells were enriched by FACS, while CD8+ and CD4+ T cells were obtained through a negative isolation that was performed magnetically. A quantity of roughly 0.5 to 1 ug RNA underwent reverse transcription using random hexamers. Coverage of TCR beta CDR3 amplification by immunoSEQ multiplex PCR extended to 54 Vbeta and 13 Jbeta. TCRdb analysed the immunoSEQ multiplex PCR reads with MiXCR anew, one entry per CDR3 protein. The sample holds 150,000 to 200,000 distinct CDR3 sequences, about 95% seen once. Germline V gene data show CDR1 as KGHSH and CDR2 as LQKENI. The V and J ends lost 6 bases and 5 bases respectively, with 10 bases between them. The CDR3 runs 12 residues.

This sequence was found in a human donor in good health. Material for sequencing was CD4+ T cells from PBMCs. This chain links TRBV18 with TRBJ2-5; D uncertain. The CDR3, as DNA: TGTGCCAGCTCTTTGGCCTCGGAGACCCAGTACTTC. This encodes CASSLASETQYF.